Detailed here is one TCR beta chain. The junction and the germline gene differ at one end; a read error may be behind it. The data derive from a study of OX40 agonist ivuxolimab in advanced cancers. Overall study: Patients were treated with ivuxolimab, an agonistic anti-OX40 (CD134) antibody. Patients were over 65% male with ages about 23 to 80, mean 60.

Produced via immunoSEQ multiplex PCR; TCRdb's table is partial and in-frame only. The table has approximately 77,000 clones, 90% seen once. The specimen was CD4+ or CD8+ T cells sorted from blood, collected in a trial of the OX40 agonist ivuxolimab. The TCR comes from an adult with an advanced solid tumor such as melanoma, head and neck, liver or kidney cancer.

The CDR3 spells CASSFGGNAEAFF. As DNA, the CDR3 is TGTGCCAGCAGCTTCGGAGGGAACGCTGAAGCTTTCTTT. This chain uses TRBV7-9 with TRBJ1-1; D is uncertain. CDR1 and CDR2 from the germline V gene are SEHNR and FQNEAQ (reference sequence). CDR3 length: 13 amino acids.